This T cell receptor (beta chain) was obtained from a study of T cell responses to AZD1222 COVID-19 vaccine. Study results and caveats: The reported proportion of spike-specific TCRs targeting unmutated variant regions was nearly half. Donors were largely white British and mainly female; clonal diversity was possibly underestimated.

Produced via immunoSEQ multiplex PCR; TCRdb's table is partial and in-frame only. The data show approximately 170,000 clones, 85% to 95% seen once. On this clone: The antigen remains unidentified.

The sequence came from an adult who received the AZD1222 COVID-19 vaccine. The sequenced sample was peripheral blood, obtained 28 days after the second AZD1222 dose.

The CDR3 DNA reads as TGTGCCAGCAGTTTATGGGCGGGGAACAATGAGCAGTTCTTC. Translation: CASSLWAGNNEQFF. The chain employs TRBV28 and TRBJ2-1, with D possibly TRBD2 on 6 matching bases. The V gene lost 0 bases and the J gene lost 5 bases, with 8 bases spanning the gap. This CDR3 spans 14 amino acids. Germline V CDR1 and CDR2: MDHEN, SYDVKM.